One sample yielded the 11 T cell receptor beta chains listed below, sequenced in a study of T cell repertoires in cytomegalovirus infection. TCRdb analysed the reads with MiXCR anew, one entry per CDR3 protein. The sample records around 100,000 distinct CDR3 sequences, 9.5% to 13% being singletons. No antigen has been assigned to these receptors. The sample taken for sequencing was PBMCs, sequenced either directly or after in vitro stimulation (not recorded which). The receptors were sampled from a human donor in good health (CMV status not recorded). Some clones in this sample may be carry-over from other donors' samples.

This clonotype was seen more than once but under ten times. The chain joins TRBV5-1 to TRBJ2-1; 8 nucleotides line up with TRBD1. The V gene end was trimmed by 0 bases and the J gene end by 7 bases; junction bases not matched to a gene: 3. This CDR3 has 14 amino acids. Germline values: CDR1 SGHRS, CDR2 YFSETQ. The CDR3 here is CASSLGQGPNEQFF. The CDR3 coding sequence is TGCGCCAGCAGCTTGGGACAGGGGCCGAATGAGCAGTTCTTC.

Many counts were recorded for this clonotype. The genes are TRBV7-2 and TRBJ2-1; maybe TRBD1 (5 bases). CDR3 length equals 16 residues. The V gene's germline CDR1 is SGHTA and CDR2 FQGNSA. V lost 5 bases to trimming and J lost 5 bases, with 19 bases between them. CDR3 amino acids: CASSHLRASGDNEQFF. The CDR3 region has the DNA TGTGCCAGCAGCCACCTCAGGGCATCCGGCGACAATGAGCAGTTCTTC.

This clonotype was counted ten times or more. V and J are TRBV7-2 and TRBJ2-7; D is perhaps TRBD1 or TRBD2 (5 bases each). The germline V gene has CDR1 SGHTA and CDR2 FQGNSA. Deletions cut 5 bases from V and 2 bases from J, with 13 bases between. This CDR3 comprises 14 residues. The CDR3 is CASSEGPPPYEQYF. The CDR3 bases are TGTGCCAGCAGCGAGGGACCACCACCCTACGAGCAGTACTTC.

In its sample, this clonotype was seen a few times. This chain joins TRBV30 and TRBJ1-5; 8 bases line up with TRBD1. V was clipped by 7 bases and J by 2 bases; unmatched bases: 4. The CDR3 spans 13 residues. CDR1 and CDR2 (germline): GTSNPN, SVGIG (reference sequence). The CDR3 is CAYDRGGNQPQHF. The CDR3 region has the DNA TGTGCCTACGACAGGGGCGGCAATCAGCCCCAGCATTTT. The variable domain in full, with the rest retrieved from reference TRBV30 and TRBJ1-5, is SQTIHQWPATLVQPVGSPLSLECTVEGTSNPNLYWYRQAAGRGLQLLFYSVGIGQISSEVPQNLSASRPQDRQFILSSKKLLLSDSGFYLCAYDRGGNQPQHFGDGTRLSIL.

The chain has TRBV7-8 and TRBJ2-1, with 13 positions matching TRBD2. The CDR3 extends over 16 amino acids. CDR1 and CDR2 from the germline V gene are SGHVS and FQNEAQ. V was clipped by 5 bases and J by 7 bases; unmatched bases: 8. The CDR3 DNA reads as TGTGCCAGCAGCAAAAGGACTAGCGGGAGTAGTAATGAGCAGTTCTTC. Residues: CASSKRTSGSSNEQFF.

The rearrangement uses TRBV5-1 and TRBJ2-3; TRBD2 aligns across 9 bases. The CDR3 runs to 19 residues. In germline, CDR1 is SGHRS, CDR2 YFSETQ. J was trimmed by 2 bases and V by 0 bases; bases with no gene match: 13. DNA of the CDR3: TGCGCCAGCAGCTTGGCCGGGACTAGCACGTCGCCCCCCACAGATACGCAGTATTTT. Protein product: CASSLAGTSTSPPTDTQYF. The full variable domain, with the rest looked up from reference TRBV5-1 and TRBJ2-3, is KAGVTQTPRYLIKTRGQQVTLSCSPISGHRSVSWYQQTPGQGLQFLFEYFSETQRNKGNFPGRFSGRQFSNSRSEMNVSTLELGDSALYLCASSLAGTSTSPPTDTQYFGPGTRLTVL.

This rearrangement joins TRBV19 to TRBJ2-5; TRBD2 aligns across 8 bases. Germline V CDR1 and CDR2: LNHDA, SQIVND (reference sequence). CDR3 length equals 14 residues. Trimming cost V 3 bases and J 1 base; bases outside gene matches: 1. Here the CDR3 reads CASSIREGQETQYF. The CDR3 DNA follows: TGTGCCAGTAGTATCCGGGAGGGCCAAGAGACCCAGTACTTC.

This clonotype occurred many times. The chain links TRBV7-6 to TRBJ2-3, with 7 bases aligning to TRBD2. Trimming took 3 bases from V and 0 from J; bases not matched to a gene: 9. Germline V CDR1 and CDR2: SGHVS, FNYEAQ. This CDR3 has 17 residues. In DNA form, the CDR3 reads TGTGCCAGCAGCTTGGGGCGGGGGATCGCGAGCACAGATACGCAGTATTTT. Residues: CASSLGRGIASTDTQYF.

The chain recombines TRBV28 with TRBJ1-2; D not resolved. In germline, CDR1 is MDHEN, CDR2 SYDVKM. The CDR3 is made up of 13 amino acids. The ends were cut back, 10 bases at V and 4 bases at J, with 16 bases in the middle. CDR3: CATLGSFSYGYTF. CDR3 bases: TGTGCCACCCTTGGGTCTTTTTCCTATGGCTACACCTTC.

In regard to this clonotype: This may stem from a read error, because a much larger clone lies one nucleotide away. V gene TRBV7-9 combines with J gene TRBJ2-3; TRBD2 matches 10 bases. The CDR3 is 15 residues long. CDR1 and CDR2 from the germline V gene are SEHNR and FQNEAQ (reference sequence). In nucleotides, the CDR3 is TGTGCCAGCAAACGAGCGGGAGGGGTCACAGTTACGCAGTATTTT. As protein: CASKRAGGVTVTQYF. The entire variable domain, with the rest obtained from reference TRBV7-9 and TRBJ2-3, is as follows: DTGVSQNPRHKITKRGQNVTFRCDPISEHNRLYWYRQTLGQGPEFLTYFQNEAQLEKSRLLSDRFSAERPKGSFSTLEIQRTEQGDSAMYLCASKRAGGVTVTQYFGPGTRLTVL.

This chain connects TRBV27 to TRBJ2-2, with 7 nucleotides matching TRBD2. Trimming removed 7 bases from V and 3 bases from J; junction bases left unmatched: 8. The CDR3 covers 15 residues. The germline V gene has CDR1 MNHEY and CDR2 SMNVEV (reference sequence). The CDR3 DNA is TGTGCCAGCACCCAAGGGGACTACTACACCGGGGAGCTGTTTTTT. As protein: CASTQGDYYTGELFF.